The sequence of this T cell receptor beta chain was determined in a study of shared clonotypes between healthy human individuals. Only in-frame clones appear in the TCRdb table, and some are missing; sequencing was by immunoSEQ multiplex PCR. Altogether more than 550,000 clones are present, roughly 87% being singletons, with the ten largest covering 30% to 35%. In regard to this clone: Sequence at one end of the junction differs from germline and may be a read error.

Germline V gives CDR1 SEHNR, CDR2 FQNEAQ (reference sequence). This CDR3 region has 13 residues. The material sequenced was memory CD8+ T cells from PBMCs. The subset denotes: CD45RO+ cells pooled with CCR7-negative TemRA cells. V usage is TRBV7-9 and J usage is TRBJ2-7, with 10 nucleotides matching TRBD1. This clonotype was sampled from a man younger than 35 in good health. Some clones in this sample may be carry-over from other donors' samples. Here the CDR3 reads CASSLKLGQGIIF. The CDR3 bases are TGTGCCAGCTCTCTGAAACTGGGACAGGGGATTATCTTC.